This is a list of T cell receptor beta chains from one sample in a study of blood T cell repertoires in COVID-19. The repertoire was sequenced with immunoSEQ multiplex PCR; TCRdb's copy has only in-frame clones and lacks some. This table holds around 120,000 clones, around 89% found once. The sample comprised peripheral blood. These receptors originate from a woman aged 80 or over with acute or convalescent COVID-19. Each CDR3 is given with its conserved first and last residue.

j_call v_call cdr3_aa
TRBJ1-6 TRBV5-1 CASSRTGGRGNSPLHF
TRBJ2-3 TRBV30 CAWSIAGGTDTQYF
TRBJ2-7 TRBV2 CASSFSAGDPSYEQYF
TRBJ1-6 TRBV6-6 CASTKGQGYSPLHF
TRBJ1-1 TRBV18 CASSPSTGGNTEAFF
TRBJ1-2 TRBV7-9 CASSFTGGSGYTF
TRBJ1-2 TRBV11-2 CASNSYSLPTGGYTF
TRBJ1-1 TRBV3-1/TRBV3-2 CASSPRQGGEAFF
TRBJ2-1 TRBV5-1 CASSPQTYTEQFF
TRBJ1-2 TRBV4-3 CASSQDLGARDGYTF
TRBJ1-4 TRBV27 CASSLLGQGNEKLFF
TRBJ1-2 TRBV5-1 CASSPRQGDYGYTF
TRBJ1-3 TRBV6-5 CASRRSLSSGNTIYF
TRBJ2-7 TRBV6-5 CASSSPRQVHGGEQYF
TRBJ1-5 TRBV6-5 CASKGTASNQPQHF
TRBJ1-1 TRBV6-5 CASSYKGLGTEAFF
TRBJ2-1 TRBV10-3 CAIGGEGSYNEQFF
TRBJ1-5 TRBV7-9 CAGAQGLNQPQHF
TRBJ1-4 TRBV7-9 CASSLTGSNEKLFF
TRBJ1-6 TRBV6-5 CASGALGRNSPLHF
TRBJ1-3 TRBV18 CASSRQAGNTIYF
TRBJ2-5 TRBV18 CASSPQGQGRETQYF
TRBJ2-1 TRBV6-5 CASSYESGLDEQFF
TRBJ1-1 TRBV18 CASSPRADRNTEAFF
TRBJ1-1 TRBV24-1 CATSDLGQMNTEAFF
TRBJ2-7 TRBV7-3 CASSGFLGASYEQYF
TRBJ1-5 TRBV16 CASSLGQKNQPQHF